These 21 T cell receptor beta chains were sequenced from one sample in a study of low-dose radiotherapy and immunotherapy resistance in tumors. Alpha and beta chains were covered, as first-strand cDNA relied on TRAV- and TRBV-specific primers. PCR amplification of the TCRs was performed with Phusion for about 20 PCR cycles, and it relied on a constant-region primer together with a V-primer adapter. TCRdb recomputed calls from the reads with MiXCR, one row per CDR3 protein. There are 6,500 to 8,500 distinct CDR3 sequences in the sample; approximately 53% occur only once, and more than 9.5% lies in the top ten. Source of these receptors: a human donor with advanced metastatic prostate, ovarian, gallbladder or colorectal cancer (not recorded which). This table probably holds off-target reads from a library built for another chain.

V gene TRBV3-1 combines with J gene TRBJ2-7; D remains ambiguous. The V end was cut by 0 bases, the J end by 6 bases, with 3 bases between. The CDR3 totals 11 residues. The germline V gene encodes CDR1 LGHDT and CDR2 YNNKEL (reference sequence). Here the CDR3 reads CASSQDAEQYF. The CDR3 DNA reads as TGTGCCAGCAGCCAAGATGCCGAGCAGTACTTC.

This clonotype was detected a few times. CDR3 residues: CASSESTPGRNEQFF. CDR3 DNA: TGCGCCAGCAGTGAGTCTACACCCGGGAGGAATGAGCAGTTCTTC. The chain joins TRBV10-2 to TRBJ2-1; 7 bases align to TRBD2. V was clipped by 0 bases and J by 7 bases; unmatched bases: 6. The CDR3 is 15 residues long. The germline CDR1 and CDR2 sequences are WSHSY and SAAADI.

This sequence joins TRBV19 and TRBJ1-2, with 8 bases identical to TRBD1. The CDR3 runs 14 residues. Per germline, CDR1 LNHDA and CDR2 SQIVND (reference sequence). Trimming took 2 bases from V and 8 from J; bases not matched to a gene: 7. The CDR3 here is CASSIFRTGPGYTF. CDR3 in DNA: TGTGCCAGTAGTATATTCCGGACAGGGCCCGGCTACACCTTC.

This clonotype was seen more than once but under ten times. V usage is TRBV18 and J usage is TRBJ2-1; TRBD2 might be the D (5 bases). Germline assignment: CDR1 KGHSH and CDR2 LQKENI. The V and J ends lost 0 bases and 8 bases respectively, with 8 bases between them. The length of the CDR3 is 13 residues. DNA for the CDR3: TGTGCCAGCTCACCACCGGGAGCGGATGAGCAGTTCTTC. This codes for CASSPPGADEQFF.

This clonotype was counted a few times. This chain uses TRBV19 with TRBJ1-5; 7 positions agree with TRBD1. In germline, CDR1 is LNHDA, CDR2 SQIVND (reference sequence). J was trimmed by 6 bases and V by 8 bases; bases with no gene match: 4. CDR3 length: 12 residues. The CDR3 DNA reads TGTGCCAGTGGAGGGGGCGGTCAGCCCCAGCATTTT. As protein: CASGGGGQPQHF.

The chain links TRBV28 to TRBJ1-2; TRBD1 is a possible D gene (5 bases). CDR3 length: 15 residues. V lost 5 bases and J lost 4, with 17 bases in between. Germline-derived CDR1 and CDR2 are MDHEN and SYDVKM. CDR3 in amino acids: CASSPNGAAGYGYTF. The CDR3, as DNA: TGTGCCAGCAGTCCTAACGGGGCCGCAGGCTATGGCTACACCTTC.

On this clonotype itself: Germline is not matched at one junction end, which may reflect a read error. V is TRBV11-2 and J is TRBJ2-7, with TRBD1 as a possible D gene (5 bases). There are 14 residues in the CDR3. The germline gives CDR1 SGHAT, CDR2 FQNNGV. CDR3 in amino acids: CASSETASTSLASF. CDR3 DNA: TGTGCCAGCAGTGAGACAGCGAGTACGAGTCTCGCATCGTTC.

This chain joins TRBV2 and TRBJ2-1, with TRBD1 matching 8 bases. Unmatched junction bases numbered 11, after V lost 7 bases and J lost 6 bases. The germline V gene encodes CDR1 SNHLY and CDR2 FYNNEI. CDR3 length: 15 amino acids. The CDR3 loop is CASNGTGRARNEQFF. CDR3 sequence (DNA): TGTGCCAGCAATGGGACAGGCCGGGCTCGCAATGAGCAGTTCTTC.

The chain recombines TRBV18 with TRBJ2-2, with 10 positions matching TRBD2. The ends lost 3 bases at V and 1 base at J; junction bases unmatched: 2. The CDR3 runs to 16 residues. Germline V gene lookup returns CDR1 KGHSH and CDR2 LQKENI. The DNA of the CDR3 is TGTGCCAGCTCACCCCGGACTAGCGGGAACACCGGGGAGCTGTTTTTT. Translation: CASSPRTSGNTGELFF.

V usage is TRBV10-2 and J usage is TRBJ2-3; 7 nucleotides agree with TRBD2. This CDR3 spans 12 amino acids. Germline loops: CDR1 WSHSY, CDR2 SAAADI. With 8 bases clipped from V and 5 bases from J, the junction kept 4 bases outside the gene matches. CDR3 protein: CASGGGGDTQYF. CDR3 DNA sequence: TGCGCCAGCGGGGGGGGAGGAGATACGCAGTATTTT.

The chain combines TRBV28 with TRBJ2-7; 11 nucleotides match TRBD2. There are 15 residues in the CDR3. CDR1 and CDR2 from the germline V gene are MDHEN and SYDVKM. J lost 0 bases, V lost 5 bases, and 3 bases had no gene match. CDR3 sequence: CASSLAGGLSYEQYF. In nucleotides, the CDR3 is TGTGCCAGCAGTCTAGCGGGGGGACTCTCCTACGAGCAGTACTTC. The full variable domain, with the rest looked up from reference TRBV28 and TRBJ2-7, is DVKVTQSSRYLVKRTGEKVFLECVQDMDHENMFWYRQDPGLGLRLIYFSYDVKMKEKGDIPEGYSVSREKKERFSLILESASTNQTSMYLCASSLAGGLSYEQYFGPGTRLTVT.

The chain joins TRBV5-4 to TRBJ2-5; TRBD2 might be the D (5 bases). The CDR3 consists of 14 residues. V was pared by 3 bases and J by 2 bases, with 11 bases between. CDR1 and CDR2 from the germline V gene are SGHNT and YYREEE (reference sequence). CDR3 DNA sequence: TGTGCCAGCAGCTCCGGACTGTCGCAAGAGACCCAGTACTTC. Amino acids: CASSSGLSQETQYF.

This clonotype was detected once. V and J are TRBV19 and TRBJ1-1; D possibly corresponds to TRBD1 (6 bases). CDR3 length equals 16 residues. The germline V gene encodes CDR1 LNHDA and CDR2 SQIVND (reference sequence). V was trimmed by 5 bases and J by 1 base, leaving 17 bases between them. The CDR3 DNA sequence: TGTGCCAGTAGTCTAAATATGGGGGCCGGGAACACTGAAGCTTTCTTT. Translation: CASSLNMGAGNTEAFF.

The chain couples TRBV7-2 to TRBJ1-2; possibly TRBD1 for D (6 bases). V lost 1 base and J 4 bases, leaving 13 bases between the germline ends. The germline V gene has CDR1 SGHTA and CDR2 FQGNSA. The CDR3 covers 15 residues. CDR3 protein: CASSLDPGAAYGYTF. The CDR3 nucleotides read TGTGCCAGCAGCTTAGATCCGGGGGCGGCCTATGGCTACACCTTC.

This clonotype was seen more than once but under ten times. The chain uses TRBV12-3 or TRBV12-4 and TRBJ2-5, with unresolved D. The CDR3 sequence is 12 residues long. Trimming removed 4 bases from V and 4 bases from J, with 7 bases in between. For the CDR3, the DNA is TGTGCCAGCAGTTCAGTGGGAGAGACCCAGTACTTC. Its protein product is CASSSVGETQYF.

A few counts support this clonotype. The V call is TRBV5-1, the J call TRBJ2-7; 10 positions agree with TRBD1. The V gene end was trimmed by 4 bases and the J gene end by 2 bases; junction bases not matched to a gene: 6. CDR1 is SGHRS and CDR2 is YFSETQ in the germline V gene. The CDR3 sequence is 15 residues long. The CDR3 loop is CASSPWGQGTYEQYF. DNA for the CDR3: TGCGCCAGCAGCCCCTGGGGACAGGGGACCTACGAGCAGTACTTC.

This sequence joins TRBV2 and TRBJ2-7, with 8 bases fitting TRBD1. Germline V gives CDR1 SNHLY, CDR2 FYNNEI. This CDR3 region has 14 residues. The ends lost 6 bases at V and 2 bases at J; junction bases unmatched: 6. Here the CDR3 DNA reads TGTGCCAGCAGGCGGGGACAGGAAACCTACGAGCAGTACTTC. Translating it yields CASRRGQETYEQYF.

V and J are TRBV6-6 and TRBJ2-1; no clear D. The germline V gene encodes CDR1 MNHNY and CDR2 SVGAGI (reference sequence). Trimming left V 6 bases short and J 5 bases short, with 11 bases between. The CDR3 runs to 13 residues. DNA of the CDR3: TGTGCCAGCAGATTTCCTACAGACAATGAGCAGTTCTTC. Its translation is CASRFPTDNEQFF.

This clonotype appeared a few times. The chain combines TRBV5-8 with TRBJ2-1; D possibly corresponds to TRBD2 (5 bases). This CDR3 is 15 amino acids long. V was shortened by 7 bases and J by 2 bases, with 16 bases between the two germline ends. Germline V gene data show CDR1 as SGHTS and CDR2 as YDEGEE. The DNA for the CDR3 is TGTGCCAGCGGGCGAGAAGCGGTAACCTACAATGAGCAGTTCTTC. This gives the protein CASGREAVTYNEQFF.

The gene calls are TRBV2 and TRBJ1-1; 7 bases agree with TRBD1. J lost 11 bases, V lost 5 bases, and 11 bases had no gene match. The germline V gene encodes CDR1 SNHLY and CDR2 FYNNEI. The CDR3 sequence is 13 residues long. The CDR3 nucleotides are TGTGCCAGCAGTTTTGGGGCAGGGGGGGACGCTTTCTTT. Protein product: CASSFGAGGDAFF.

The chain links TRBV28 to TRBJ2-7; D is undetermined. The CDR3 extends over 16 amino acids. Germline loops: CDR1 MDHEN, CDR2 SYDVKM. Trimming took off 5 bases at V and 0 bases at J, with 17 bases between the two ends. This chain's CDR3 is CASSPPPAVPSYEQYF. The CDR3 DNA reads as TGTGCCAGCAGTCCGCCCCCGGCGGTGCCCTCCTACGAGCAGTACTTC.